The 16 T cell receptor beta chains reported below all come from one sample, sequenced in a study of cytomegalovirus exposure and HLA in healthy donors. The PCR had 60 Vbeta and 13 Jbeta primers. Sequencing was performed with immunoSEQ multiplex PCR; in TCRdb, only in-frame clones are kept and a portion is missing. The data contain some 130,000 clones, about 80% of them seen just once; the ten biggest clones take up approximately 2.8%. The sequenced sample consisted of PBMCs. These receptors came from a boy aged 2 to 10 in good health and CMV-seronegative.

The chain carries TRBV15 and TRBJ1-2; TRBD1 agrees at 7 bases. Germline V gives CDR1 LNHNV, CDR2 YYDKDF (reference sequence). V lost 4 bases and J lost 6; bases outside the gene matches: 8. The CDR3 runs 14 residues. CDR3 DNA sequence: TGTGCCACCAGCACCTTGGACAGGTCCGATGGCTACACCTTC. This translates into CATSTLDRSDGYTF. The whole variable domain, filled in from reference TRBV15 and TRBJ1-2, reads DAMVIQNPRYQVTQFGKPVTLSCSQTLNHNVMYWYQQKSSQAPKLLFHYYDKDFNNEADTPDNFQSRRPNTSFCFLDIRSPGLGDTAMYLCATSTLDRSDGYTFGSGTRLTVV.

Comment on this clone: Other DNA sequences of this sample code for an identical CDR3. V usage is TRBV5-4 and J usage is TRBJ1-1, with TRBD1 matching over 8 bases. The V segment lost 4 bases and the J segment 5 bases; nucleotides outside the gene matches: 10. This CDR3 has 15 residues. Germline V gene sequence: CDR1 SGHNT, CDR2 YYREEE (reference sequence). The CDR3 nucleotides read TGTGCCAGCAGCAGCAGACAGGGGAGGGAAACTGAAGCTTTCTTT. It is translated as CASSSRQGRETEAFF.

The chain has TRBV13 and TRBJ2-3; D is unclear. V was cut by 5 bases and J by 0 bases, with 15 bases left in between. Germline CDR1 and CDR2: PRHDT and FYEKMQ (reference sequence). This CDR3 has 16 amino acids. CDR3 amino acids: CASSQRSLTSTDTQYF. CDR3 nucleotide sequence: TGTGCCAGCAGCCAACGATCACTAACTAGCACAGATACGCAGTATTTT.

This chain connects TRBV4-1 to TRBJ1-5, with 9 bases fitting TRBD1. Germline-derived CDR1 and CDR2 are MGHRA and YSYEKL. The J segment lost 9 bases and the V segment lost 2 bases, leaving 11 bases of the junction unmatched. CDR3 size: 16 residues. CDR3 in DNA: TGCGCCAGCAGCCAATCCAGAGGGGACAGGGTTGTGCCCCAGCATTTT. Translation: CASSQSRGDRVVPQHF.

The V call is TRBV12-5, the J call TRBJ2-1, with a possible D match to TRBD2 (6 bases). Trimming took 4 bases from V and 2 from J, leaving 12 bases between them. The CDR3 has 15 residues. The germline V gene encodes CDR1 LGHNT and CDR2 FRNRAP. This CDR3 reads CASGSVAGTYNEQFF. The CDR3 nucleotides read TGTGCTAGTGGTTCCGTTGCGGGGACCTACAATGAGCAGTTCTTC.

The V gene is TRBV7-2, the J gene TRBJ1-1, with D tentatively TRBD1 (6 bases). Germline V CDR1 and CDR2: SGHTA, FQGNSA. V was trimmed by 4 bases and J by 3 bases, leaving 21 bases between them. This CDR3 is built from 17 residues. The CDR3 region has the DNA TGTGCCAGCAGCTGGGGCATGTGGGGGGGCGAGGACACTGAAGCTTTCTTT. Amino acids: CASSWGMWGGEDTEAFF.

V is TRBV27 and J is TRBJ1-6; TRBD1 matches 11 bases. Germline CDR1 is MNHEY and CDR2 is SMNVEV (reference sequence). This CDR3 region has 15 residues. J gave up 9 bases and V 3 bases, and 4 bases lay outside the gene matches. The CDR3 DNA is TGTGCCAGCAGTTTTTCCGGGACAGGGGGTTCACCCCTCCACTTT. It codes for CASSFSGTGGSPLHF.

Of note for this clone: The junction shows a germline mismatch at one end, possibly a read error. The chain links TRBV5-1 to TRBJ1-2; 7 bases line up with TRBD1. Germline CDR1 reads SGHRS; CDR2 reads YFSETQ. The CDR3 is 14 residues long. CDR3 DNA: TGTGCCAGCAGCCGAGGGACAGCCGTATATGGCTACACCTTC. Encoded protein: CASSRGTAVYGYTF.

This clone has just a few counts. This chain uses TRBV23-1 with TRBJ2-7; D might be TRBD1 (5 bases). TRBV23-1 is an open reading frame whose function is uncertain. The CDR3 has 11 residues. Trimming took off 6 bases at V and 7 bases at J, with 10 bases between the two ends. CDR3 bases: TGCGCCAGCAGACCGGACACTGAGCAGTACTTC. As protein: CASRPDTEQYF.

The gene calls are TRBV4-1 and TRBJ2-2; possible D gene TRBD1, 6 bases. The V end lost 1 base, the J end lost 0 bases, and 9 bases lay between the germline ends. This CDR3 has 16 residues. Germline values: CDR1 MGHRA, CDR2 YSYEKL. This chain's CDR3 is CASSQGQEPNTGELFF. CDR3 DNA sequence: TGCGCCAGCAGCCAAGGACAGGAGCCGAACACCGGGGAGCTGTTTTTT.

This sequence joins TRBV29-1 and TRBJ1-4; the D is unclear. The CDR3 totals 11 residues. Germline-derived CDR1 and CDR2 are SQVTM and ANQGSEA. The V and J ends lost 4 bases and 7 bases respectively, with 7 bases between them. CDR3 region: CSVANSEKLFF. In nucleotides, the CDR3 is TGCAGCGTTGCAAATAGTGAAAAACTGTTTTTT.

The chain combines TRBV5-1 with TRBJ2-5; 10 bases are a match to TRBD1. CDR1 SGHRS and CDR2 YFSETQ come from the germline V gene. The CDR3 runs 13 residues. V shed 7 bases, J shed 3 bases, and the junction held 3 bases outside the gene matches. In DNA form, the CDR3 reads TGCGCCAGCGGGGGGACAGGGGAAGAGACCCAGTACTTC. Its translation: CASGGTGEETQYF.

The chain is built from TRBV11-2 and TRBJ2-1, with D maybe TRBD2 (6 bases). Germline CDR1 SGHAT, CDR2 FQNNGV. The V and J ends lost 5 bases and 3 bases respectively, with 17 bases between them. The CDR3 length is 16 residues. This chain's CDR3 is CASSPEGLKHYNEQFF. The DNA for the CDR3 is TGTGCCAGCAGCCCCGAGGGACTTAAGCACTACAATGAGCAGTTCTTC.

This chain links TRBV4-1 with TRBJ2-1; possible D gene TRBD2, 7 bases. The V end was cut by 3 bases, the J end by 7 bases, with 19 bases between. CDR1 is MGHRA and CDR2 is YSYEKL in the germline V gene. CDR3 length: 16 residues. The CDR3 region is CASSHPAGGGLNEQFF. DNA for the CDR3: TGCGCCAGCAGCCACCCCGCTGGGGGGGGCCTAAATGAGCAGTTCTTC.

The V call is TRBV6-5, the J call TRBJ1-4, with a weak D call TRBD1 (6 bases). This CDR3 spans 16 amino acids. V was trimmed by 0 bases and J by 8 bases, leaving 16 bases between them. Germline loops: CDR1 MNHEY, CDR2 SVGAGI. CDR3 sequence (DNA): TGTGCCAGCAGTTACTCGGGACCGGGGGGCAGAGAAAAACTGTTTTTT. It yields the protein CASSYSGPGGREKLFF.

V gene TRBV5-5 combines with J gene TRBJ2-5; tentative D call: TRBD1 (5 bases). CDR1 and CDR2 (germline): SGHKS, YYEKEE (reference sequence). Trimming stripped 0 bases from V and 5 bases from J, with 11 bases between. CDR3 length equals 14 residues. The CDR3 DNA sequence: TGTGCCAGCAGCTTGGAATGGGGCAGTGAGACCCAGTACTTC. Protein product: CASSLEWGSETQYF.